The TCR beta chain under discussion was sequenced for a study of chemoradiotherapy in HPV16-positive cancers. Of note for this clone: As yet, its antigen is unknown.

General study results and limits: The functional HPV-specific definition rests on just a couple of HPV16-positive patients. For HPV16-positive patients, expanding HPV-responsive T cells associated with longer recurrence-free survival.

This CDR3 region has 14 residues. V dropped 4 bases and J dropped 6 bases, with 16 bases sitting between them. Germline values: CDR1 SGDLS, CDR2 YYNGEE. Sequencing was performed with immunoSEQ multiplex PCR; in TCRdb, only in-frame clones are kept and a portion is missing. The sample shows 10,000 to 11,000 clones, roughly two thirds of them seen only once. Samples were taken several times over chemoradiotherapy. V is TRBV9 and J is TRBJ1-1; no reliable D call. Sampling was done from a patient who underwent chemoradiotherapy. The TCR was taken from a human donor with HPV-associated anogenital cancer. The CDR3 spells CASSPPPPMPEAFF. For the CDR3, the DNA is TGTGCCAGCAGCCCCCCTCCTCCGATGCCTGAAGCTTTCTTT.